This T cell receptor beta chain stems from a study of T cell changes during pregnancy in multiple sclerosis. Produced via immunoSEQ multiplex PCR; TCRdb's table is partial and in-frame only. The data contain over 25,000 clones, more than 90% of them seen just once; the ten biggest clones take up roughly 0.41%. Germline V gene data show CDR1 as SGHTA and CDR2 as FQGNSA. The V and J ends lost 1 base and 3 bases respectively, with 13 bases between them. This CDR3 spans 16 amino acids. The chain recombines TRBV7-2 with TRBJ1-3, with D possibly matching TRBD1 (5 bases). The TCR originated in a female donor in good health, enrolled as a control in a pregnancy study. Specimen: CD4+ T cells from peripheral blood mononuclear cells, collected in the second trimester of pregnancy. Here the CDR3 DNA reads TGTGCCAGCAGCTTAGGCCCGGGGGGGTTTGGAAACACCATATATTTT. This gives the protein CASSLGPGGFGNTIYF. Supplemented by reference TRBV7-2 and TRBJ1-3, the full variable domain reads GAGVSQSPSNKVTEKGKDVELRCDPISGHTALYWYRQSLGQGLEFLIYFQGNSAPDKSGLPSDRFSAERTGGSVSTLTIQRTQQEDSAVYLCASSLGPGGFGNTIYFGEGSWLTVV.